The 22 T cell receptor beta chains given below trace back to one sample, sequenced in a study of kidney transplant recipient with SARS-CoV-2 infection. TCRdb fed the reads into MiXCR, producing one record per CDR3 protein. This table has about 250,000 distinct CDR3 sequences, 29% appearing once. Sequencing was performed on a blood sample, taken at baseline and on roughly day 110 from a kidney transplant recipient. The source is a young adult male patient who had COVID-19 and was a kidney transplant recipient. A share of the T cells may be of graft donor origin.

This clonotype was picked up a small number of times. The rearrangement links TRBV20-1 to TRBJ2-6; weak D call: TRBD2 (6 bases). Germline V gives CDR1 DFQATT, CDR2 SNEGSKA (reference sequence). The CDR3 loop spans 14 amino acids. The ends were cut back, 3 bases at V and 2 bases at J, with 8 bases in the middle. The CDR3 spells CSARSGAGANVLTF. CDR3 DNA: TGCAGTGCTAGGTCGGGGGCTGGGGCCAACGTCCTGACTTTC.

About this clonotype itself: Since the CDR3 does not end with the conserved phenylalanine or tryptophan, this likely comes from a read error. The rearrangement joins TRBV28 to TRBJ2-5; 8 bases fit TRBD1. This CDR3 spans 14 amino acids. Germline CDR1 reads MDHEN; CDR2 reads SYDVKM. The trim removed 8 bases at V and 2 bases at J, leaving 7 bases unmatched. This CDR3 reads CASQRGTGQETQYV. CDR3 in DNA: TGTGCCAGCCAACGCGGGACAGGACAAGAGACCCAGTACGTC.

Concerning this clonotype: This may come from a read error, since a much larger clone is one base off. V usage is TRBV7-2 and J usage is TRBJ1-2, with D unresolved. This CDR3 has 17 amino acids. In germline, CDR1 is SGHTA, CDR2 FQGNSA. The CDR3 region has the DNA TGTGCCAACAGCCCTTTGATCAGAGACGGAAAGACCTATGGCTACACCTTC. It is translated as CANSPLIRDGKTYGYTF.

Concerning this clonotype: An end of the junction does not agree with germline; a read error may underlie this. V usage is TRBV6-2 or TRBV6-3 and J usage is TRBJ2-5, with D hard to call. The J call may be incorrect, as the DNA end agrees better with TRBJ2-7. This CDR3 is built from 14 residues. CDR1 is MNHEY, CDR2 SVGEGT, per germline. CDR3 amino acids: CACRRQVSSYEQYF. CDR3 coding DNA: TGTGCCTGCAGACGCCAGGTGAGCTCCTACGAGCAGTACTTC.

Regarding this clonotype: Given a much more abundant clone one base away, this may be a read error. CDR3 region: CASSVRGINGGGLFF. CDR3 nucleotides: TGTGCCAGCAGTGTTCGGGGGATAAACGGCGGGGGGCTGTTTTTT. The chain employs TRBV6-5 and TRBJ2-2; TRBD2 matches at 7 bases. Per the germline V gene, CDR1 is MNHEY and CDR2 is SVGAGI. The CDR3 runs 15 residues.

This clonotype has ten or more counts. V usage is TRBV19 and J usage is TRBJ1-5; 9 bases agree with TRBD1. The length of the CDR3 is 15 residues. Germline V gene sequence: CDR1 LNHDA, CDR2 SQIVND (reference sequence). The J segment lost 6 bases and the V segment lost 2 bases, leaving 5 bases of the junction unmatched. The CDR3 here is CASSIQQGAPQPQHF. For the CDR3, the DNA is TGTGCCAGTAGTATACAACAGGGGGCCCCTCAGCCCCAGCATTTT.

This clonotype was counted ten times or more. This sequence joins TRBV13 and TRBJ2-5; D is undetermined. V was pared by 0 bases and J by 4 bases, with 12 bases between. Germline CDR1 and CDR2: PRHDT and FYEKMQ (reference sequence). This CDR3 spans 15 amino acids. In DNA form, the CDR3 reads TGTGCCAGCAGCTTAGGGGGCGGAAGGACAGAGACCCAGTACTTC. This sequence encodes CASSLGGGRTETQYF.

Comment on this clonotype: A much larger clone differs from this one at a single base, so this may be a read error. The CDR3 DNA is TGTGCCAGCAGAGGAGGGGTGGCGGATAATTCACCCCTCCACTTT. It specifies CASRGGVADNSPLHF. The chain is built from TRBV7-9 and TRBJ1-6; possible D gene TRBD1, 5 bases. The CDR3 is 15 amino acids. Germline V gives CDR1 SEHNR, CDR2 FQNEAQ (reference sequence). Trimming removed 6 bases at V and 5 bases at J, with 14 bases between.

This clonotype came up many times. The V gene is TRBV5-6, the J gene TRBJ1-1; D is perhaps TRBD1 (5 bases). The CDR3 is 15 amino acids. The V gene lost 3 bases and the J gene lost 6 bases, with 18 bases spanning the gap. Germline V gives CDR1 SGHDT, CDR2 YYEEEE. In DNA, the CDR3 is TGTGCCAGCAGCTCCGACGGGGACGAATGGCCTGAAGCTTTCTTT. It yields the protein CASSSDGDEWPEAFF. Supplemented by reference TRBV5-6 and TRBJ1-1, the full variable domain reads DAGVTQSPTHLIKTRGQQVTLRCSPKSGHDTVSWYQQALGQGPQFIFQYYEEEERQRGNFPDRFSGHQFPNYSSELNVNALLLGDSALYLCASSSDGDEWPEAFFGQGTRLTVV.

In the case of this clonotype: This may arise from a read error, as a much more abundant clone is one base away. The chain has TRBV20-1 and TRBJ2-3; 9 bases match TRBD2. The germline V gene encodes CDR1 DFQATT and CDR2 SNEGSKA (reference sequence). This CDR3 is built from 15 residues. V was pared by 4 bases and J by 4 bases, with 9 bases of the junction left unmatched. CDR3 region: CSATTSGSGSDTQYF. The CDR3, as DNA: TGCAGTGCTACAACTAGCGGGTCGGGGTCAGATACGCAGTATTTT.

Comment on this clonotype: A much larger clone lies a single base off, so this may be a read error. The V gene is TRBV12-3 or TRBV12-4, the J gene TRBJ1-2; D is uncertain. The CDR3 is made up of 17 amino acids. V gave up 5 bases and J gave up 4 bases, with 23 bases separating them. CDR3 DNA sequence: TGTGCCAGCAGTGTCAACCTCAGCCTCCGAAAGACCTATGGCTACACCTTC. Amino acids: CASSVNLSLRKTYGYTF.

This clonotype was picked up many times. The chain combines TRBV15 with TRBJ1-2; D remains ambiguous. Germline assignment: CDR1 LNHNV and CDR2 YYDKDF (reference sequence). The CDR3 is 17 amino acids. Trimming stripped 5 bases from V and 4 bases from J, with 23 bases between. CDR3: CATSVDERCGKTYGYTF. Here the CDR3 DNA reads TGTGCCACCAGCGTAGATGAAAGGTGTGGAAAGACCTATGGCTACACCTTC.

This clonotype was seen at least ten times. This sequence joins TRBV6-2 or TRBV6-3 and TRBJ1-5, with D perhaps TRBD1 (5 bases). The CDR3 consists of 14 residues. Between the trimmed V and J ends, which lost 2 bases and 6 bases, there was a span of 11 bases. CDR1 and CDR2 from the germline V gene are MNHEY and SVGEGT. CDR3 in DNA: TGTGCCAGCAGTTACGGTACCAGGGTTCAGCCCCAGCATTTT. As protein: CASSYGTRVQPQHF.

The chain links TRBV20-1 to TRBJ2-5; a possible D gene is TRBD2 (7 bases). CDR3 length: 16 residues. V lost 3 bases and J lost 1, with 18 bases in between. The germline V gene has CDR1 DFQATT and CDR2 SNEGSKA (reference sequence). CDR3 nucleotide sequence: TGCAGTGCTAGGGGGGGGCGGGGCCCGACCCAAGAGACCCAGTACTTC. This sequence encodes CSARGGRGPTQETQYF.

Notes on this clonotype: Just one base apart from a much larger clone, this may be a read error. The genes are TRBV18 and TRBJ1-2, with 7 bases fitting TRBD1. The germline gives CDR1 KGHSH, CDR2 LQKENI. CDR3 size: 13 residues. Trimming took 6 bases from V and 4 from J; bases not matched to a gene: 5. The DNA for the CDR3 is TGTGCCAGCTCGTGGGACAGCACCTATGGCTACACCTTC. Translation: CASSWDSTYGYTF.

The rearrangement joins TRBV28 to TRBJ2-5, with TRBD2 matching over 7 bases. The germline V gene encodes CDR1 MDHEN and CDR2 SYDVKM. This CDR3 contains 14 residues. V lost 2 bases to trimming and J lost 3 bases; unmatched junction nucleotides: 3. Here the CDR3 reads CASSLHSGKETQYF. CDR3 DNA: TGTGCCAGCAGTTTACACAGCGGGAAAGAGACCCAGTACTTC.

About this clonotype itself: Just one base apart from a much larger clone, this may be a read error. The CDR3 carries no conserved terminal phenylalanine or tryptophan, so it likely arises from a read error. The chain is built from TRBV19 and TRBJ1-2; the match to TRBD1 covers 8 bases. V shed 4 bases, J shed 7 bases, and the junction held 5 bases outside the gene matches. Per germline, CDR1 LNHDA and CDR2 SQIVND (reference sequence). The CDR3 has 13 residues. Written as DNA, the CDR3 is TGTGCCAGTAGTAGGACAGGGTCGGGTGGCTACACCCTC. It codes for CASSRTGSGGYTL.

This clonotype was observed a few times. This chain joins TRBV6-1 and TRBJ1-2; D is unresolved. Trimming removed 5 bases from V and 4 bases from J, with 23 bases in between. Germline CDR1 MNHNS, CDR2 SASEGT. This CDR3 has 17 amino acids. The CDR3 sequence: CASSPMTSMRKTYGYTF. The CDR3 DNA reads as TGTGCCAGCAGTCCTATGACCTCTATGCGAAAGACCTATGGCTACACCTTC.

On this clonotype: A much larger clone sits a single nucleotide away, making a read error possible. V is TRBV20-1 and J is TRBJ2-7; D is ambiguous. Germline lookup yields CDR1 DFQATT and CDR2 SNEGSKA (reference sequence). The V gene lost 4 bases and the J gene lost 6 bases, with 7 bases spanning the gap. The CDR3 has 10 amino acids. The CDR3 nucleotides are TGCAGTGCTAAAGTTAGCGAGCAGTACTTC. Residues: CSAKVSEQYF.

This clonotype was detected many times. CDR3 region: CASRWGVTPRKTYGYTF. CDR3 nucleotides: TGTGCAAGTCGCTGGGGAGTGACTCCACGAAAGACCTATGGCTACACCTTC. The rearrangement links TRBV12-2 to TRBJ1-2. TRBV12-2 is classified as a pseudogene. There are 17 residues in the CDR3.

The CDR3 DNA is TGTGCCAGCCTTCAGGACTTGGGATCCTATGGCTACACCTTC. Its translation: CASLQDLGSYGYTF. The chain uses TRBV28 and TRBJ1-2; D is uncertain. V dropped 8 bases and J dropped 4 bases, with 17 bases sitting between them. The CDR3 contains 14 residues. Germline V lookup: CDR1 MDHEN, CDR2 SYDVKM.

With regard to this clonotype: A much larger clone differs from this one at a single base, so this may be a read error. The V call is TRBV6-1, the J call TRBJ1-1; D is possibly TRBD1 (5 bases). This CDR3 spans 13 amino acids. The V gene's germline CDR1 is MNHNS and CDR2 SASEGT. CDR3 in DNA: TGTGCCGGCAGTGATTGGGGGTACACTGAAGCTTTCTTT. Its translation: CAGSDWGYTEAFF.